Shown below are 5 T cell receptor beta chains from a single sample sequenced in a study of T cells expressing NK-cell markers. TCRdb re-analyzed the 5' RACE reads; it lists each CDR3 protein once, without DNA. In all, the sample yields some 440,000 distinct CDR3 sequences. Input material: blood T cells: a sorted CD56 or NKG2C T cell subset, CD4+ or CD8+ T cells, or bulk PBMC T cells (not recorded which). The origin of the receptors is a woman aged 50 to 65 in good health.

V gene TRBV7-7 combines with J gene TRBJ2-3; without DNA, the TCRdb call of TRBD2 cannot be checked. CDR3 length equals 15 residues. Germline V gene lookup returns CDR1 SSHAT and CDR2 FNYEAQ (reference sequence). The CDR3 reads CASSLAMEGRDTQYF.

V is TRBV5-6 and J is TRBJ2-5; absent DNA, TCRdb's TRBD2 call cannot be checked. The germline V gene encodes CDR1 SGHDT and CDR2 YYEEEE. This CDR3 is 14 amino acids long. CDR3 protein: CASSLGRVLETQYF.

The chain combines TRBV30 with TRBJ2-1; the D call of TRBD1 rests on TCRdb alone, since no DNA is present to check it. Germline CDR1 reads GTSNPN; CDR2 reads SVGIG (reference sequence). This CDR3 is 20 amino acids long. The CDR3 protein is CAWSVFGVVGGQSSYNEQFF.

The genes are TRBV7-6 and TRBJ2-1; checking the TCRdb D call of TRBD2 is not possible without DNA. The germline gives CDR1 SGHVS, CDR2 FNYEAQ. The CDR3 covers 18 residues. CDR3 residues: CASRPNTYGTSGHNEQFF.

The chain combines TRBV13 with TRBJ2-4. Germline-derived CDR1 and CDR2 are PRHDT and FYEKMQ (reference sequence). This CDR3 is 14 amino acids long. CDR3 loop: CASSMGIAKNIQYF.